These 18 T cell receptor beta chains were all obtained from the same sample, sequenced in a study of monozygotic twins with inflammatory bowel disease. TCRdb re-called the 5' RACE reads and shows each CDR3 protein once, DNA omitted. The sample spans around 450,000 distinct CDR3 sequences; the ten largest clones claim approximately 2.4%. Input material: blood. All receptors derive from a human donor with ulcerative colitis or Crohn's disease, or a healthy co-twin of an affected twin (not recorded which).

This sequence joins TRBV27 and TRBJ1-1; the TCRdb call, TRBD1, lacks DNA for checking. Per germline, CDR1 MNHEY and CDR2 SMNVEV (reference sequence). The CDR3 covers 14 residues. The CDR3 region is CASSFGRESTEAFF.

J is TRBJ1-6 and V is TRBV5-1; TCRdb designates TRBD1, a call that cannot be tested without DNA. This CDR3 has 18 amino acids. In germline, CDR1 is SGHRS, CDR2 YFSETQ. The CDR3 protein is CASSLSPPSTGYNSPLHF.

This chain links TRBV29-1 with TRBJ1-5. The CDR3 totals 12 residues. Germline V lookup: CDR1 SQVTM, CDR2 ANQGSEA. The CDR3 sequence is CSVATGNQPQHF.

The chain carries TRBV7-6 and TRBJ1-2. This CDR3 is 14 amino acids long. Per the germline V gene, CDR1 is SGHVS and CDR2 is FNYEAQ. This CDR3 reads CASSLGRANYGYTF. Supplemented by reference TRBV7-6 and TRBJ1-2, the full variable domain reads GAGVSQSPRYKVTKRGQDVALRCDPISGHVSLYWYRQALGQGPEFLTYFNYEAQQDKSGLPNDRFSAERPEGSISTLTIQRTEQRDSAMYRCASSLGRANYGYTFGSGTRLTVV.

This chain links TRBV18 with TRBJ1-1; TCRdb lists TRBD1, though no DNA is available to test this call. The CDR3 totals 16 residues. Germline assignment: CDR1 KGHSH and CDR2 LQKENI. CDR3 residues: CASSLLQGDGNTEAFF.

V gene TRBV2 combines with J gene TRBJ2-7; TCRdb's D call of TRBD1 is untestable without DNA. CDR1 SNHLY and CDR2 FYNNEI come from the germline V gene. CDR3 size: 14 residues. CDR3 sequence reads: CASSEGTGGGEQYF.

The chain combines TRBV20-1 with TRBJ2-3. CDR3 length: 12 amino acids. CDR1 is DFQATT, CDR2 SNEGSKA, per germline (reference sequence). The CDR3 reads CSAVHSPDTQYF.

The chain combines TRBV7-2 with TRBJ2-3; TCRdb indicates TRBD2, and absent DNA this call remains unverified. The CDR3 loop spans 16 amino acids. From germline, CDR1 is SGHTA and CDR2 FQGNSA. The CDR3 sequence: CASSSPRSGATDTQYF.

The chain links TRBV18 to TRBJ2-7. This CDR3 has 14 amino acids. Germline V CDR1 and CDR2: KGHSH, LQKENI. The CDR3 protein is CASSPPNQIYEQYF. Together with reference TRBV18 and TRBJ2-7, the CDR3 gives the full variable domain: NAGVMQNPRHLVRRRGQEARLRCSPMKGHSHVYWYRQLPEEGLKFMVYLQKENIIDESGMPKERFSAEFPKEGPSILRIQQVVRGDSAAYFCASSPPNQIYEQYFGPGTRLTVT.

This chain joins TRBV20-1 and TRBJ2-3; TCRdb selects TRBD1, and the lack of DNA leaves this call unchecked. This CDR3 contains 11 residues. Germline V gives CDR1 DFQATT, CDR2 SNEGSKA (reference sequence). The chain's CDR3 is CSAPRPPTQYF.

This chain connects TRBV27 to TRBJ2-3; no DNA is available, so the TRBD2 call from TCRdb remains unchecked. This CDR3 has 21 amino acids. Germline V gene data show CDR1 as MNHEY and CDR2 as SMNVEV (reference sequence). CDR3 region: CASSKGVKGIAKIPSTDTQYF.

CDR3 loop: CAIRTSTDTQYF. The chain carries TRBV12-3 or TRBV12-4 and TRBJ2-3. The CDR3 has 12 residues.

The chain employs TRBV7-6 and TRBJ2-7; TCRdb indicates TRBD1, and absent DNA this call remains unverified. Germline-derived CDR1 and CDR2 are SGHVS and FNYEAQ. CDR3 length: 16 amino acids. The CDR3 loop is CASSLYWDRANSEQYF.

CDR3 residues: CSAREAGIGTNYGYTF. The rearrangement uses TRBV20-1 and TRBJ1-2; the TCRdb call, TRBD1, lacks DNA for checking. Germline loops: CDR1 DFQATT, CDR2 SNEGSKA (reference sequence). The CDR3 is 16 residues long.

V gene TRBV3-1 combines with J gene TRBJ2-3; checking the TCRdb D call of TRBD1 is not possible without DNA. From germline, CDR1 is LGHDT and CDR2 YNNKEL (reference sequence). The CDR3 contains 14 residues. This CDR3 reads CASSQVTRRGTQYF.

This chain uses TRBV5-6 with TRBJ2-1. CDR1 is SGHDT and CDR2 is YYEEEE in the germline V gene. The CDR3 totals 15 residues. CDR3: CASSLRQLVVNEQFF.

J is TRBJ1-1 and V is TRBV12-3 or TRBV12-4; the TCRdb call, TRBD1, lacks DNA for checking. CDR3 length: 13 residues. CDR3 region: CASSFTGTTEAFF.

The chain carries TRBV12-5 and TRBJ2-7. The CDR3 runs 12 residues. Germline-derived CDR1 and CDR2 are LGHNT and FRNRAP. The chain's CDR3 is CASGLGLYEQYF.